Shown below are 30 T cell receptor beta chains from a single sample sequenced in a study of shared clonotypes between healthy human individuals. TCRdb keeps only in-frame clones here, not all; method: immunoSEQ multiplex PCR. The sample has 2 million to 2.5 million clones, roughly 93% seen once. The sequenced material came from naive CD4+ T cells from PBMCs. Subset given: CD45RA+ positively selected. Receptors were obtained from a man between 18 and 29 years old in good health. Some clones in this sample may be carry-over from other donors' samples.

This clone was seen only a few times. V usage is TRBV18 and J usage is TRBJ2-5; no clear D gene. Looked up from germline, CDR1 is KGHSH and CDR2 is LQKENI. The CDR3 loop spans 14 amino acids. V gave up 0 bases and J gave up 0 bases, with 5 bases separating them. DNA for the CDR3: TGTGCCAGCTCACCACCGGGGTACCAAGAGACCCAGTACTTC. Translation gives CASSPPGYQETQYF. The full variable domain, with the rest looked up from reference TRBV18 and TRBJ2-5, is NAGVMQNPRHLVRRRGQEARLRCSPMKGHSHVYWYRQLPEEGLKFMVYLQKENIIDESGMPKERFSAEFPKEGPSILRIQQVVRGDSAAYFCASSPPGYQETQYFGPGTRLLVL.

CDR3 in DNA: TGTGCCAGCAGCTCTCTCCTGGGCGGGAATTACAATGAGCAGTTCTTC. Protein sequence: CASSSLLGGNYNEQFF. The V gene is TRBV28, the J gene TRBJ2-1; D possibly corresponds to TRBD2 (6 bases). Germline loops: CDR1 MDHEN, CDR2 SYDVKM. Trimming shortened V by 6 bases and J by 4 bases, and 19 bases separated the two germline ends. This CDR3 region has 16 residues. The complete variable domain, with remaining parts taken from reference TRBV28 and TRBJ2-1, reads DVKVTQSSRYLVKRTGEKVFLECVQDMDHENMFWYRQDPGLGLRLIYFSYDVKMKEKGDIPEGYSVSREKKERFSLILESASTNQTSMYLCASSSLLGGNYNEQFFGPGTRLTVL.

About this clone itself: Distinct nucleotide sequences in the sample also encode this CDR3. The chain links TRBV7-2 to TRBJ2-7; 13 nucleotides agree with TRBD2. V trimming: 5 bases; J trimming: 0 bases; junction bases outside the gene matches: 1. CDR1 is SGHTA and CDR2 is FQGNSA in the germline V gene. The CDR3 is 15 residues long. The CDR3: CASSRTSGSSYEQYF. CDR3 DNA: TGTGCCAGCAGCAGGACTAGCGGGAGCTCCTACGAGCAGTACTTC.

The gene calls are TRBV7-2 and TRBJ2-7, with D perhaps matching TRBD1 (7 bases). Germline V lookup: CDR1 SGHTA, CDR2 FQGNSA. Trimming took off 5 bases at V and 12 bases at J, with 14 bases between the two ends. CDR3 length: 11 residues. CDR3: CASSAGQSRYF. The CDR3 DNA is TGTGCCAGCAGCGCGGGACAGAGCCGGTACTTC.

The gene calls are TRBV7-9 and TRBJ1-1; 8 positions agree with TRBD1. This CDR3 has 15 amino acids. V lost 2 bases and J lost 4; bases outside the gene matches: 6. Germline CDR1 is SEHNR and CDR2 is FQNEAQ (reference sequence). CDR3 amino acids: CASSLLRTGTTEAFF. CDR3 coding DNA: TGTGCCAGCAGCTTACTCCGGACAGGGACCACTGAAGCTTTCTTT.

The V call is TRBV7-3, the J call TRBJ1-1, with D possibly being TRBD1 (5 bases). Germline V lookup: CDR1 SGHTA, CDR2 FQGTGA. The CDR3 loop spans 14 amino acids. V was shortened by 6 bases and J by 1 base, with 12 bases between the two germline ends. The DNA of the CDR3 is TGTGCCAGCAGTCGGGGCAGGGAGAACACTGAAGCTTTCTTT. Its translation: CASSRGRENTEAFF.

This clone was observed once. V usage is TRBV9 and J usage is TRBJ2-2; 7 bases are a match to TRBD2. Germline CDR1 is SGDLS and CDR2 is YYNGEE. CDR3 length: 16 amino acids. With V trimmed by 1 base and J by 6 bases, 9 bases remained unmatched. The CDR3 loop reads CASSVTSGNFPGELFF. In DNA, the CDR3 is TGTGCCAGCAGCGTAACCAGCGGGAACTTCCCCGGGGAGCTGTTTTTT.

The chain links TRBV7-9 to TRBJ2-7, with D possibly TRBD2 on 5 matching bases. This CDR3 has 15 residues. The V end lost 5 bases, the J end lost 3 bases, and 17 bases lay between the germline ends. Germline V CDR1 and CDR2: SEHNR, FQNEAQ (reference sequence). The CDR3 reads CASSRPGSRHYEQYF. The CDR3 DNA is TGTGCCAGCAGCCGTCCGGGATCCAGACACTACGAGCAGTACTTC. Variable domain in full (rest from reference TRBV7-9 and TRBJ2-7): DTGVSQNPRHKITKRGQNVTFRCDPISEHNRLYWYRQTLGQGPEFLTYFQNEAQLEKSRLLSDRFSAERPKGSFSTLEIQRTEQGDSAMYLCASSRPGSRHYEQYFGPGTRLTVT.

CDR3 nucleotide sequence: TGTGCCAGCAGGAACGGACCAAACAATGAGCAGTTCTTC. As protein: CASRNGPNNEQFF. The chain links TRBV2 to TRBJ2-1; D is undetermined. V lost 6 bases and J lost 5, with 11 bases in between. The CDR3 loop spans 13 amino acids. CDR1 and CDR2 (germline): SNHLY, FYNNEI.

The rearrangement uses TRBV6-5 and TRBJ2-1; TRBD2 aligns across 10 bases. CDR3 size: 15 residues. J gave up 0 bases and V 6 bases, and 2 bases lay outside the gene matches. CDR1 is MNHEY, CDR2 SVGAGI, per germline. CDR3 sequence (DNA): TGTGCCAGCAGAGCGGGAGGGAGCTCCTACAATGAGCAGTTCTTC. Translation gives CASRAGGSSYNEQFF.

This clone was seen only a few times. CDR3 DNA: TGCGCCAGCAGCGGGATTATGAACACTGAAGCTTTCTTT. As protein: CASSGIMNTEAFF. The V call is TRBV4-1, the J call TRBJ1-1, with D unclear. The V gene's germline CDR1 is MGHRA and CDR2 YSYEKL. V was cut by 5 bases and J by 0 bases, with 7 bases left in between. The CDR3 contains 13 residues.

This clone was detected a few times. Other nucleotide sequences from this sample produce the same CDR3. The V and J genes are TRBV9 and TRBJ2-3; D unclear. Germline assignment: CDR1 SGDLS and CDR2 YYNGEE. This CDR3 comprises 13 residues. Trimming cost V 0 bases and J 2 bases, with 4 bases left between them. DNA for the CDR3: TGTGCCAGCAGCGTAGGGGTCACAGATACGCAGTATTTT. Its protein product is CASSVGVTDTQYF.

This chain uses TRBV6-5 with TRBJ1-6; possible D gene TRBD1, 5 bases. CDR3 length: 13 residues. The ends were cut back, 2 bases at V and 8 bases at J, with 7 bases in the middle. Germline CDR1 reads MNHEY; CDR2 reads SVGAGI. The CDR3 DNA is TGTGCCAGCAGTTACAGGGACGATTCACCCCTCCACTTT. Protein product: CASSYRDDSPLHF.

Regarding this clone: Other DNA sequences in this specimen translate into the identical CDR3. This rearrangement joins TRBV5-1 to TRBJ2-1, with 9 bases matching TRBD2. V gave up 2 bases and J gave up 7 bases; unmatched junction bases: 7. Germline-derived CDR1 and CDR2 are SGHRS and YFSETQ. The CDR3 sequence is 15 residues long. In DNA, the CDR3 is TGCGCCAGCAGCTTCTTAGCGGGAGTGAGTAATGAGCAGTTCTTC. This translates into CASSFLAGVSNEQFF.

V usage is TRBV27 and J usage is TRBJ2-7, with D hard to call. Germline lookup yields CDR1 MNHEY and CDR2 SMNVEV (reference sequence). Trimming left V 5 bases short and J 2 bases short, with 13 bases between. The CDR3 runs to 14 residues. The CDR3 protein is CASSARPQTYEQYF. In nucleotides, the CDR3 is TGTGCCAGCAGTGCTCGGCCTCAGACCTACGAGCAGTACTTC.

The rearrangement uses TRBV5-1 and TRBJ2-2; D gene unclear. This CDR3 has 15 amino acids. V dropped 5 bases and J dropped 9 bases, with 20 bases sitting between them. Germline lookup yields CDR1 SGHRS and CDR2 YFSETQ. This chain's CDR3 is CASRSVYAGPRELFF. In nucleotides, the CDR3 is TGCGCCAGCAGAAGTGTGTATGCCGGACCCAGGGAGCTGTTTTTT.

This clone showed up just a few times. V gene TRBV7-9 combines with J gene TRBJ1-1; 7 bases are shared with TRBD1. The CDR3 has 15 residues. Germline CDR1 is SEHNR and CDR2 is FQNEAQ (reference sequence). J was trimmed by 1 base and V by 1 base; bases with no gene match: 3. The CDR3 coding sequence is TGTGCCAGCAGCTTAGGTTCAGGGGGGAACACTGAAGCTTTCTTT. Protein product: CASSLGSGGNTEAFF.

The chain employs TRBV15 and TRBJ2-7; 9 nucleotides agree with TRBD1. CDR1 is LNHNV, CDR2 YYDKDF, per germline (reference sequence). The CDR3 contains 18 residues. Losses at the gene ends were 0 bases for V and 3 bases for J; bases not matched to a gene: 12. The CDR3: CATSRESLSGQGGYEQYF. CDR3 nucleotides: TGTGCCACCAGCAGAGAATCCTTATCGGGACAGGGAGGCTACGAGCAGTACTTC.

The chain uses TRBV7-2 and TRBJ1-3; possibly TRBD1 for D (6 bases). The germline V gene encodes CDR1 SGHTA and CDR2 FQGNSA. Trimming took off 3 bases at V and 6 bases at J, with 12 bases between the two ends. This CDR3 has 14 amino acids. The CDR3 nucleotides are TGTGCCAGCAGCTTGGGGGGGGCATTAAACACCATATATTTT. Residues: CASSLGGALNTIYF.

The rearrangement uses TRBV11-1 and TRBJ2-7, with 7 nucleotides matching TRBD2. In germline, CDR1 is SGHAT, CDR2 FQDESV (reference sequence). The V gene end was trimmed by 5 bases and the J gene end by 5 bases; junction bases not matched to a gene: 9. CDR3 length equals 14 residues. This CDR3 is CASSDSGIIHEQYF. CDR3 DNA sequence: TGTGCCAGCAGCGACAGCGGGATAATCCACGAGCAGTACTTC.

J is TRBJ2-7 and V is TRBV5-8, with TRBD2 identical over 12 bases. Germline V gene data show CDR1 as SGHTS and CDR2 as YDEGEE. The CDR3 consists of 15 residues. Unmatched junction bases numbered 8, after V lost 4 bases and J lost 6 bases. CDR3 loop: CASSARLAGVGEQYF. The DNA of the CDR3 is TGTGCCAGCAGCGCCAGACTAGCGGGAGTGGGCGAGCAGTACTTC. The whole variable domain, filled in from reference TRBV5-8 and TRBJ2-7, reads EAGVTQSPTHLIKTRGQQATLRCSPISGHTSVYWYQQALGLGLQFLLWYDEGEERNRGNFPPRFSGRQFPNYSSELNVNALELEDSALYLCASSARLAGVGEQYFGPGTRLTVT.

This chain links TRBV6-1 with TRBJ2-1; TRBD1 matches at 9 bases. CDR1 is MNHNS and CDR2 is SASEGT in the germline V gene. V shed 10 bases and J 6 bases; nucleotides not matched to a gene: 13. CDR3 size: 15 residues. The CDR3 protein is CAIYRGRVVINEQFF. The CDR3 DNA reads as TGTGCCATCTACAGGGGGCGAGTAGTAATCAATGAGCAGTTCTTC.

The chain recombines TRBV7-2 with TRBJ1-4, with D perhaps matching TRBD1 (6 bases). CDR3 length: 12 residues. V was pared by 1 base and J by 12 bases, with 9 bases between. The germline V gene has CDR1 SGHTA and CDR2 FQGNSA. CDR3 loop: CASSLGAGELFF. The CDR3 DNA reads TGTGCCAGCAGCTTAGGGGCAGGGGAACTGTTTTTT. Full variable domain (remainder filled in from reference TRBV7-2 and TRBJ1-4): GAGVSQSPSNKVTEKGKDVELRCDPISGHTALYWYRQSLGQGLEFLIYFQGNSAPDKSGLPSDRFSAERTGGSVSTLTIQRTQQEDSAVYLCASSLGAGELFFGSGTQLSVL.

As for this clone: The sample carries other DNA sequences with the same CDR3. V gene TRBV7-3 combines with J gene TRBJ2-3; D remains ambiguous. The CDR3 spans 13 residues. From germline, CDR1 is SGHTA and CDR2 FQGTGA. The ends were cut back, 5 bases at V and 1 base at J, with 7 bases in the middle. CDR3 sequence: CASSPAGTDTQYF. DNA of the CDR3: TGTGCCAGCAGCCCGGCCGGCACAGATACGCAGTATTTT.

This clone was counted once. The sample has other DNA sequences that encode this CDR3 too. The J gene is TRBJ2-5, the V gene TRBV2; D is undetermined. Germline CDR1 and CDR2: SNHLY and FYNNEI. Trimming removed 4 bases from V and 4 bases from J, with 4 bases in between. This CDR3 is 11 amino acids long. The CDR3 DNA reads TGTGCCAGCAGTGCTGGAGAGACCCAGTACTTC. Translating it yields CASSAGETQYF.

The genes are TRBV11-2 and TRBJ1-1; 8 bases fit TRBD1. V was clipped by 6 bases and J by 8 bases; unmatched bases: 14. The CDR3 has 15 residues. The germline V gene has CDR1 SGHAT and CDR2 FQNNGV. The CDR3 nucleotides are TGTGCCAGCAGACGCCCCGGGACAGGCCAATTCGAAGCTTTCTTT. This sequence encodes CASRRPGTGQFEAFF.

The chain has TRBV5-8 and TRBJ2-7; TRBD2 matches at 9 bases. Per germline, CDR1 SGHTS and CDR2 YDEGEE. J gave up 4 bases and V 0 bases, and 5 bases lay outside the gene matches. The CDR3 consists of 15 residues. The CDR3 region is CASSLVLAGLYEQYF. The CDR3 DNA reads TGTGCCAGCAGCTTGGTTCTAGCGGGACTTTACGAGCAGTACTTC.

The chain combines TRBV5-1 with TRBJ2-3, with D uncertain. The CDR3 runs to 16 residues. CDR1 is SGHRS and CDR2 is YFSETQ in the germline V gene. Between the trimmed V and J ends, which lost 1 base and 0 bases, there was a span of 12 bases. CDR3 residues: CASSLQARSSTDTQYF. The DNA for the CDR3 is TGCGCCAGCAGCTTGCAGGCCAGGAGTAGCACAGATACGCAGTATTTT.

This chain's CDR3 is CASGLGGAATNEKLFF. CDR3 nucleotides: TGTGCCAGCGGTCTCGGGGGGGCTGCAACTAATGAAAAACTGTTTTTT. This chain uses TRBV28 with TRBJ1-4, with D perhaps matching TRBD1 (6 bases). The V end lost 8 bases, the J end lost 0 bases, and 16 bases lay between the germline ends. The CDR3 totals 16 residues. Germline CDR1 is MDHEN and CDR2 is SYDVKM.

This chain uses TRBV18 with TRBJ2-5, with TRBD1 as a possible D gene (7 bases). CDR1 KGHSH and CDR2 LQKENI come from the germline V gene. Trimming took 2 bases from V and 2 from J, leaving 15 bases between them. The length of the CDR3 is 16 residues. CDR3 DNA: TGTGCCAGCTCACCAATCAGGCGGGACAGACAAGAGACCCAGTACTTC. Its protein is CASSPIRRDRQETQYF. Filled out from reference TRBV18 and TRBJ2-5, the complete variable domain reads NAGVMQNPRHLVRRRGQEARLRCSPMKGHSHVYWYRQLPEEGLKFMVYLQKENIIDESGMPKERFSAEFPKEGPSILRIQQVVRGDSAAYFCASSPIRRDRQETQYFGPGTRLLVL.